These 32 T cell receptor beta chains came from one sample sequenced in a study of CD8 T cells in Susac syndrome. Reverse transcription of about 0.5 to 1 ug RNA was carried out with random hexamers. TCRdb analysed the immunoSEQ multiplex PCR reads with MiXCR anew, one entry per CDR3 protein. This table has 240,000 or so distinct CDR3 sequences, 90% to 96% appearing once. Sequenced input: CD4+ T cells from PBMCs. The receptors were gathered from a human donor with Susac syndrome.

The chain combines TRBV7-3 with TRBJ2-1, with TRBD2 matching over 8 bases. Trimming removed 5 bases from V and 3 bases from J; junction bases left unmatched: 6. Germline CDR1 and CDR2: SGHTA and FQGTGA. The CDR3 is 15 amino acids. The CDR3 coding sequence is TGTGCCAGCAGCGGGACTAGTAACCTCTACAATGAGCAGTTCTTC. Its translation is CASSGTSNLYNEQFF.

This clonotype showed up just once. The rearrangement uses TRBV7-9 and TRBJ2-3, with D possibly TRBD2 on 5 matching bases. Trimming removed 5 bases from V and 4 bases from J, with 10 bases in between. The CDR3 loop spans 13 amino acids. Germline lookup yields CDR1 SEHNR and CDR2 FQNEAQ (reference sequence). The CDR3, as DNA: TGTGCCAGCAGCCCGATCGGGGCAGATACGCAGTATTTT. Protein: CASSPIGADTQYF.

V usage is TRBV30 and J usage is TRBJ1-2; D gene unclear. The CDR3 contains 12 residues. Germline lookup yields CDR1 GTSNPN and CDR2 SVGIG (reference sequence). V was shortened by 4 bases and J by 4 bases, with 10 bases between the two germline ends. DNA for the CDR3: TGTGCCTGGAAAAGACGAGTCTATGGCTACACCTTC. Residues: CAWKRRVYGYTF.

V and J are TRBV4-1 and TRBJ2-6; D is unresolved. With 2 bases removed from V and 4 bases from J, the gap between germline ends came to 6 bases. The germline CDR1 and CDR2 sequences are MGHRA and YSYEKL. This CDR3 is built from 14 residues. CDR3 amino acids: CASSQLGGANVLTF. The CDR3 DNA reads as TGCGCCAGCAGCCAACTTGGCGGGGCCAACGTCCTGACTTTC.

The gene calls are TRBV10-3 and TRBJ2-1; TRBD2 matches 10 bases. With V trimmed by 4 bases and J by 4 bases, 4 bases remained unmatched. This CDR3 has 15 amino acids. From germline, CDR1 is ENHRY and CDR2 SYGVKD. DNA for the CDR3: TGTGCCATCAGTGCCGGGACTAGCGCTTACAATGAGCAGTTCTTC. Residues: CAISAGTSAYNEQFF.

The CDR3 DNA reads as TGTGCCACCAGCAGTCTGCAGGGTGTAGGCACCGGGGAGCTGTTTTTT. It codes for CATSSLQGVGTGELFF. The chain couples TRBV15 to TRBJ2-2, with D possibly being TRBD1 (5 bases). V was trimmed by 3 bases and J by 4 bases, leaving 15 bases between them. Germline CDR1 is LNHNV and CDR2 is YYDKDF (reference sequence). This CDR3 comprises 16 residues.

The rearrangement links TRBV24-1 to TRBJ2-3; 9 nucleotides agree with TRBD2. The germline V gene encodes CDR1 KGHDR and CDR2 SFDVKD. This CDR3 comprises 17 residues. V dropped 5 bases and J dropped 2; count of bases not matched to a gene: 10. Here the CDR3 DNA reads TGTGCCACCAGTGCGGCCCTGGCTAGCGGGGACACAGATACGCAGTATTTT. Amino acid sequence: CATSAALASGDTDTQYF.

The chain combines TRBV2 with TRBJ2-6; maybe TRBD1 (6 bases). CDR1 is SNHLY, CDR2 FYNNEI, per germline. CDR3 length: 15 amino acids. The V end lost 6 bases, the J end lost 3 bases, and 12 bases lay between the germline ends. The chain's CDR3 is CASRRQADGANVLTF. DNA of the CDR3: TGTGCCAGCAGAAGACAGGCGGATGGGGCCAACGTCCTGACTTTC.

This clonotype was found once. The rearrangement joins TRBV29-1 to TRBJ2-5; D could derive from TRBD1 or TRBD2 (5 bases each). Trimming took off 4 bases at V and 1 base at J, with 16 bases between the two ends. CDR1 and CDR2 (germline): SQVTM, ANQGSEA. The CDR3 loop spans 15 amino acids. CDR3 sequence reads: CSVGLLRGPQETQYF. The DNA for the CDR3 is TGCAGCGTTGGCCTCCTCCGGGGCCCCCAAGAGACCCAGTACTTC. Using reference TRBV29-1 and TRBJ2-5 for the parts outside the CDR3, the full variable domain is SAVISQKPSRDICQRGTSLTIQCQVDSQVTMMFWYRQQPGQSLTLIATANQGSEATYESGFVIDKFPISRPNLTFSTLTVSNMSPEDSSIYLCSVGLLRGPQETQYFGPGTRLLVL.

This clonotype was picked up one time. The rearrangement uses TRBV16 and TRBJ1-1; D not resolved. The CDR3 is 17 residues long. Trimming shortened V by 2 bases and J by 3 bases, and 19 bases separated the two germline ends. The germline gives CDR1 KGHSY, CDR2 FQNENV. For the CDR3, the DNA is TGTGCCAGCAGCCAAAGTTTCGGCCCGCTGTCGCACACTGAAGCTTTCTTT. This translates into CASSQSFGPLSHTEAFF.

This clonotype was seen a single time. This chain joins TRBV30 and TRBJ1-1; unclear D gene. The CDR3 is 15 amino acids. CDR1 and CDR2 (germline): GTSNPN, SVGIG (reference sequence). Trimming removed 4 bases at V and 5 bases at J, with 20 bases between. The CDR3 coding sequence is TGTGCCTGGACTAGTCATTCCACAGCGGAGACTGAAGCTTTCTTT. Translating it yields CAWTSHSTAETEAFF.

This chain connects TRBV29-1 to TRBJ1-1; no clear D. Per germline, CDR1 SQVTM and CDR2 ANQGSEA. V dropped 7 bases and J dropped 0 bases, with 12 bases sitting between them. CDR3 size: 13 residues. DNA of the CDR3: TGCAGCGGGGCTAGCGCCCTGAACACTGAAGCTTTCTTT. This gives the protein CSGASALNTEAFF.

V gene TRBV3-1 combines with J gene TRBJ2-1; D is ambiguous. Germline assignment: CDR1 LGHDT and CDR2 YNNKEL (reference sequence). V dropped 5 bases and J dropped 9 bases, with 8 bases sitting between them. The CDR3 is 11 residues long. The DNA of the CDR3 is TGTGCCAGCAGCTTTAGAATTGAGCAGTTCTTC. Translating it yields CASSFRIEQFF.

The chain combines TRBV20-1 with TRBJ2-4; D is tentatively TRBD1 or TRBD2 (5 bases each). The CDR3 consists of 17 residues. Trimming cost V 0 bases and J 1 base, with 16 bases left between them. Germline CDR1 and CDR2: DFQATT and SNEGSKA (reference sequence). CDR3 in DNA: TGCAGTGCTAGAGAGGGGGTAGGGGCCGGGGCCAAAAACATTCAGTACTTC. It is translated as CSAREGVGAGAKNIQYF.

CDR3 nucleotide sequence: TGTGCCAGTCGGGGCACAGCTAACTATGGCTACACCTTC. As protein: CASRGTANYGYTF. The chain combines TRBV27 with TRBJ1-2; D perhaps matches TRBD1 (5 bases). With 9 bases removed from V and 0 bases from J, the gap between germline ends came to 11 bases. From germline, CDR1 is MNHEY and CDR2 SMNVEV (reference sequence). This CDR3 contains 13 residues.

This chain joins TRBV5-1 and TRBJ2-7; D is perhaps TRBD2 (7 bases). The germline gives CDR1 SGHRS, CDR2 YFSETQ. This CDR3 contains 16 residues. Trimming stripped 0 bases from V and 3 bases from J, with 16 bases between. The chain's CDR3 is CASSLVTGGLDYEQYF. The CDR3 bases are TGCGCCAGCAGCTTGGTTACGGGGGGCTTAGACTACGAGCAGTACTTC.

The rearrangement joins TRBV12-3 or TRBV12-4 to TRBJ2-1; D is unclear. V shed 6 bases and J shed 5 bases, with 17 bases lying between them. CDR3 length: 15 residues. The CDR3 coding sequence is TGTGCCAGCAGCCCGATGAACCCGGAAAACAATGAGCAGTTCTTC. It specifies CASSPMNPENNEQFF.

This chain links TRBV12-3 or TRBV12-4 with TRBJ1-2, with TRBD1 as a possible D gene (5 bases). V shed 3 bases and J shed 4 bases, with 6 bases lying between them. The CDR3 loop spans 12 amino acids. The CDR3 region is CASSFQGYGYTF. Written as DNA, the CDR3 is TGTGCCAGCAGTTTTCAGGGCTATGGCTACACCTTC.

The chain couples TRBV20-1 to TRBJ1-1, with a tentative D call TRBD1 (5 bases). The CDR3 covers 13 residues. Trimming cost V 3 bases and J 5 bases, with 13 bases left between them. Germline loops: CDR1 DFQATT, CDR2 SNEGSKA (reference sequence). The CDR3 DNA is TGCAGTGCTAGGGCAGCAGGGATGACTGAAGCTTTCTTT. The encoded protein is CSARAAGMTEAFF.

The CDR3 coding sequence is TGTGCCAGTAGTATAACAGGATACTACGAGCAGTACTTC. Its protein product is CASSITGYYEQYF. This sequence joins TRBV19 and TRBJ2-7, with D tentatively TRBD1 (5 bases). The CDR3 length is 13 residues. Germline V gives CDR1 LNHDA, CDR2 SQIVND (reference sequence). The ends were cut back, 2 bases at V and 3 bases at J, with 8 bases in the middle.

The chain joins TRBV29-1 to TRBJ2-1; the match to TRBD1 covers 7 bases. CDR3 size: 12 residues. Germline V CDR1 and CDR2: SQVTM, ANQGSEA. Unmatched junction bases numbered 0, after V lost 4 bases and J lost 3 bases. The CDR3 sequence: CSVGQGYNEQFF. In DNA form, the CDR3 reads TGCAGCGTTGGACAGGGCTACAATGAGCAGTTCTTC.

The chain couples TRBV15 to TRBJ1-2, with a weak D call TRBD1 (5 bases). V was trimmed by 1 base and J by 6 bases, leaving 21 bases between them. Germline V gene sequence: CDR1 LNHNV, CDR2 YYDKDF (reference sequence). The CDR3 covers 17 residues. The CDR3 DNA reads TGTGCCACCAGCAGAGCACAGGAGAACTACCGGGGCGATGGCTACACCTTC. Translation gives CATSRAQENYRGDGYTF.

The V call is TRBV30, the J call TRBJ1-2; D unclear. Trimming left V 4 bases short and J 3 bases short, with 12 bases between. Germline V gives CDR1 GTSNPN, CDR2 SVGIG (reference sequence). The CDR3 consists of 13 residues. In nucleotides, the CDR3 is TGTGCCTGGACAAATCGGGTGGACTATGGCTACACCTTC. It yields the protein CAWTNRVDYGYTF.

This chain connects TRBV5-1 to TRBJ2-1; 8 bases agree with TRBD1. The germline V gene encodes CDR1 SGHRS and CDR2 YFSETQ. The V gene end was trimmed by 2 bases and the J gene end by 4 bases; junction bases not matched to a gene: 5. The CDR3 runs to 15 residues. In DNA, the CDR3 is TGCGCCAGCAGCTTTTGGCAGGGGGCGTACAATGAGCAGTTCTTC. The encoded protein is CASSFWQGAYNEQFF.

This chain links TRBV12-3 or TRBV12-4 with TRBJ2-7; no firm D call. V gave up 6 bases and J gave up 2 bases, with 8 bases separating them. CDR3 length: 12 amino acids. CDR3 amino acids: CASSPVTYEQYF. The CDR3 bases are TGTGCCAGCAGCCCTGTCACCTACGAGCAGTACTTC.

V gene TRBV5-1 combines with J gene TRBJ1-2; unclear D gene. The CDR3 covers 14 residues. Per the germline V gene, CDR1 is SGHRS and CDR2 is YFSETQ. Trimming removed 3 bases from V and 4 bases from J, with 13 bases in between. The CDR3, as DNA: TGCGCCAGCAGCTCGGATCCAGGCTCCTATGGCTACACCTTC. Its protein is CASSSDPGSYGYTF.

This sequence joins TRBV30 and TRBJ2-1; D gene uncertain. Germline V gene sequence: CDR1 GTSNPN, CDR2 SVGIG (reference sequence). Trimming cost V 5 bases and J 0 bases, with 11 bases left between them. This CDR3 is 14 amino acids long. The CDR3 DNA sequence: TGTGCCTGGTCGTCGGGTGGCTCCTACAATGAGCAGTTCTTC. As protein: CAWSSGGSYNEQFF.

This CDR3 is CASSAGQRDPYEQYF. CDR3 in DNA: TGTGCCAGCTCAGCGGGTCAGAGGGATCCCTACGAGCAGTACTTC. The V gene is TRBV18, the J gene TRBJ2-7, with D tentatively TRBD2 (5 bases). Trimming took off 5 bases at V and 2 bases at J, with 16 bases between the two ends. The germline V gene has CDR1 KGHSH and CDR2 LQKENI. The CDR3 consists of 15 residues.

This clonotype was seen once. The rearrangement links TRBV6-2 or TRBV6-3 to TRBJ2-7; D is possibly TRBD2 (6 bases). This CDR3 is 14 amino acids long. The V and J ends lost 2 bases and 2 bases respectively, with 10 bases between them. From germline, CDR1 is MNHEY and CDR2 SVGEGT. CDR3 sequence reads: CASSYPGTPYEQYF. The DNA for the CDR3 is TGTGCCAGCAGTTACCCTGGGACTCCCTACGAGCAGTACTTC.

This sequence joins TRBV5-1 and TRBJ2-7; TRBD2 aligns across 11 bases. Per germline, CDR1 SGHRS and CDR2 YFSETQ. J gave up 2 bases and V 3 bases, and 7 bases lay outside the gene matches. This CDR3 comprises 16 residues. The CDR3 DNA sequence: TGCGCCAGCAGCTATCGACTAGCGGGACAAACCTACGAGCAGTACTTC. Protein product: CASSYRLAGQTYEQYF. Together with reference TRBV5-1 and TRBJ2-7, the CDR3 gives the full variable domain: KAGVTQTPRYLIKTRGQQVTLSCSPISGHRSVSWYQQTPGQGLQFLFEYFSETQRNKGNFPGRFSGRQFSNSRSEMNVSTLELGDSALYLCASSYRLAGQTYEQYFGPGTRLTVT.

The chain joins TRBV7-2 to TRBJ2-5; a possible D gene is TRBD2 (6 bases). CDR3 length equals 16 residues. V gave up 5 bases and J gave up 0 bases, with 16 bases separating them. Per the germline V gene, CDR1 is SGHTA and CDR2 is FQGNSA. The CDR3 bases are TGTGCCAGCAGCCCCAGGAGGGTCCAGTACCAAGAGACCCAGTACTTC. Protein product: CASSPRRVQYQETQYF.

This clonotype was seen a single time. The chain combines TRBV28 with TRBJ1-5, with D tentatively TRBD1 (5 bases). Trimming stripped 0 bases from V and 0 bases from J, with 18 bases between. The germline V gene encodes CDR1 MDHEN and CDR2 SYDVKM. The CDR3 covers 19 residues. The CDR3 DNA follows: TGTGCCAGCAGTTTATGGGTGTCGAGGGGCACCTATAGCAATCAGCCCCAGCATTTT. Its protein is CASSLWVSRGTYSNQPQHF. The variable domain in full, completed from reference TRBV28 and TRBJ1-5, reads DVKVTQSSRYLVKRTGEKVFLECVQDMDHENMFWYRQDPGLGLRLIYFSYDVKMKEKGDIPEGYSVSREKKERFSLILESASTNQTSMYLCASSLWVSRGTYSNQPQHFGDGTRLSIL.